These 15 T cell receptor beta chains share one sample of origin, sequenced in a study of control samples from healthy donors and cancer patients (dated by TCRdb to about 2020). The library was prepared using the immunoSEQ multiplex PCR assay. TCRdb holds this immuneACCESS table with in-frame rearrangements only. Some clones are missing; in checked studies, unresolved V genes explain under half, and the rest has no known cause. Across this sample there are some 20,000 clones, with about 86% seen only once. The ten most abundant clones make up roughly 12% of the sample. The source material was PBMCs. These receptors were obtained from a woman in her seventies with colorectal cancer.

The rearrangement joins TRBV5-5 to TRBJ1-2; TRBD1 matches 11 bases. Germline CDR1 is SGHKS and CDR2 is YYEKEE (reference sequence). This CDR3 is 15 amino acids long. J gave up 4 bases and V 4 bases, and 6 bases lay outside the gene matches. The CDR3 sequence: CASSPGQGAGYGYTF. In nucleotides, the CDR3 is TGTGCCAGCAGCCCCGGACAGGGGGCAGGCTATGGCTACACCTTC.

The chain links TRBV11-3 to TRBJ2-3; TRBD2 matches at 12 bases. CDR1 is SGHNT, CDR2 YENEEA, per germline. The CDR3 is 18 amino acids. V lost 0 bases to trimming and J lost 0 bases; unmatched junction nucleotides: 4. The DNA for the CDR3 is TGTGCCAGCAGCTTAGAAATCGGACTAGCGGGGAGCACAGATACGCAGTATTTT. Protein product: CASSLEIGLAGSTDTQYF.

The rearrangement links TRBV7-6 to TRBJ2-3; a weak D match, TRBD2 (7 bases). Trimming took off 2 bases at V and 3 bases at J, with 12 bases between the two ends. The CDR3 is 15 residues long. Germline V gives CDR1 SGHVS, CDR2 FNYEAQ. CDR3 DNA sequence: TGTGCCAGCAGCTTATTGGGGGGGGCGACAGATACGCAGTATTTT. Its translation is CASSLLGGATDTQYF.

The chain joins TRBV3-1 (or the pseudogene TRBV3-2) to TRBJ1-6; TRBD1 agrees at 8 bases. Trimming took 1 base from V and 7 from J; bases not matched to a gene: 0. This CDR3 has 14 residues. The germline gives CDR1 LGHDT, CDR2 YNNKEL (reference sequence). DNA of the CDR3: TGTGCCAGCAGCCAAGGGACAGGGAATTCACCCCTCCACTTT. Translating gives CASSQGTGNSPLHF.

The J gene is TRBJ2-2, the V gene TRBV18; 8 nucleotides line up with TRBD1. With V trimmed by 4 bases and J by 3 bases, 7 bases remained unmatched. Germline loops: CDR1 KGHSH, CDR2 LQKENI. The CDR3 is 16 residues long. CDR3 nucleotides: TGTGCCAGCTCACGAAATCAACAGGGGGACACCGGGGAGCTGTTTTTT. Translation gives CASSRNQQGDTGELFF.

The chain uses TRBV11-3 and TRBJ1-1, with 8 bases aligning to TRBD1. Germline V gives CDR1 SGHNT, CDR2 YENEEA. V gave up 5 bases and J gave up 5 bases; unmatched junction bases: 10. This CDR3 has 15 residues. CDR3 amino acids: CASSQRQGRGTEAFF. CDR3 sequence (DNA): TGTGCCAGCAGCCAAAGACAGGGGCGCGGTACTGAAGCTTTCTTT.

This chain links TRBV29-1 with TRBJ1-2, with D hard to call. The length of the CDR3 is 10 residues. The V and J ends lost 3 bases and 4 bases respectively, with 3 bases between them. Germline V CDR1 and CDR2: SQVTM, ANQGSEA. Written as DNA, the CDR3 is TGCAGCGTTGACAGCTATGGCTACACCTTC. Protein product: CSVDSYGYTF.

The V gene is TRBV25-1, the J gene TRBJ1-2, with 9 nucleotides matching TRBD1. The CDR3 is 15 residues long. The V gene end was trimmed by 4 bases and the J gene end by 5 bases; junction bases not matched to a gene: 8. Germline CDR1 MGHDK, CDR2 SYGVNS. Here the CDR3 DNA reads TGTGCCAGCAGTGTAGGGGACAGGGCCCCATATGGCTACACCTTC. Translating gives CASSVGDRAPYGYTF.

The V call is TRBV11-3, the J call TRBJ2-7; 11 bases fit TRBD2. The CDR3 sequence is 16 residues long. V shed 4 bases, J shed 5 bases, and the junction held 10 bases outside the gene matches. Germline lookup yields CDR1 SGHNT and CDR2 YENEEA. The CDR3 sequence is CASSSGRLAGLDEQYF. The CDR3 DNA is TGTGCCAGCAGCTCCGGTCGACTAGCGGGGTTGGACGAGCAGTACTTC.

This rearrangement joins TRBV30 to TRBJ2-2, with D perhaps matching TRBD1 or TRBD2 (6 bases each). CDR3 length equals 13 residues. Germline lookup yields CDR1 GTSNPN and CDR2 SVGIG (reference sequence). Trimming shortened V by 1 base and J by 4 bases, and 7 bases separated the two germline ends. Here the CDR3 reads CAWSEGGTGELFF. CDR3 coding DNA: TGTGCCTGGAGTGAGGGGGGCACCGGGGAGCTGTTTTTT.

The chain uses TRBV4-2 and TRBJ2-7; 13 bases map to TRBD2. V was pared by 4 bases and J by 5 bases, with 11 bases of the junction left unmatched. CDR3 size: 17 residues. The germline CDR1 and CDR2 sequences are LGHNA and YNFKEQ. The CDR3 DNA sequence: TGTGCCAGCAGCCCGGCCCAACTAGCGGGGGGGCCGGACGAGCAGTACTTC. It yields the protein CASSPAQLAGGPDEQYF.

CDR3 sequence: CATSREGKGYEQYF. CDR3 nucleotides: TGTGCCACCAGCAGAGAGGGGAAGGGTTACGAGCAGTACTTC. The chain combines TRBV15 with TRBJ2-7; D remains unclear. V shed 0 bases and J shed 4 bases, with 10 bases lying between them. Germline V gene sequence: CDR1 LNHNV, CDR2 YYDKDF (reference sequence). The CDR3 extends over 14 amino acids.

The CDR3 here is CATTAYGDTQYF. CDR3 DNA: TGTGCCACCACCGCGTATGGAGATACGCAGTATTTT. The rearrangement links TRBV15 to TRBJ2-3, with D unresolved. The germline V gene has CDR1 LNHNV and CDR2 YYDKDF (reference sequence). The CDR3 is 12 residues long. V gave up 7 bases and J gave up 5 bases, with 10 bases separating them.

The CDR3, as DNA: TGTGCCAGCAGCTTAACCTGGGAGGGAGGGGAAGCTTTCTTT. Its protein product is CASSLTWEGGEAFF. The chain couples TRBV7-9 to TRBJ1-1; D is unresolved. The length of the CDR3 is 14 residues. The V gene's germline CDR1 is SEHNR and CDR2 FQNEAQ (reference sequence). V lost 2 bases to trimming and J lost 8 bases, with 15 bases between them.

This chain joins TRBV19 and TRBJ1-5; 9 bases are shared with TRBD1. Trimming at V came to 6 bases and at J to 3 bases, leaving 6 bases not matched to a gene. Germline-derived CDR1 and CDR2 are LNHDA and SQIVND (reference sequence). This CDR3 spans 15 amino acids. In DNA form, the CDR3 reads TGTGCCAGTAGCGCCGGGACAGGGCTCAATCAGCCCCAGCATTTT. Translating gives CASSAGTGLNQPQHF.